This T cell receptor (beta chain) was retrieved from a study of blood T cell repertoires in COVID-19. As for the study in general: Sites across the United States, Italy and Spain contributed samples from acute and convalescent COVID-19. T cells, B-cell-depleted T cells, or PBMCs supplied cDNA or gDNA.

As originally analysed: Reference gene primer amplification in the assay estimated nucleated cell counts. Only in-frame clones appear in the TCRdb table, and some are missing; sequencing was by immunoSEQ multiplex PCR. V and J calls plus clone size are reproduced from that table; the DNA served to infer D and trimming. The data show some 66,000 clones, around 82% seen once. V trimming: 3 bases; J trimming: 2 bases; junction bases outside the gene matches: 11. Germline-derived CDR1 and CDR2 are SEHNR and FQNEAQ (reference sequence). The CDR3 is 17 residues long. The sample consisted of peripheral blood. The V gene is TRBV7-9, the J gene TRBJ2-5, with 8 nucleotides matching TRBD2. This sequence was found in a man aged 60-69 years with acute or convalescent COVID-19. Written as DNA, the CDR3 is TGTGCCAGCAGCTTCGGACGGCAATTAGCGGGGCAAGAGACCCAGTACTTC. It yields the protein CASSFGRQLAGQETQYF.